The next 29 T cell receptor beta chains were all read from a single sample in a study of blood T cell repertoires in COVID-19. TCRdb's table, derived via immunoSEQ multiplex PCR, lists solely in-frame clones and lacks some. The table records 150,000 to 200,000 clones, 89% of them present only once. Sequences were obtained from peripheral blood. The origin of the receptors is a man aged 18-30 years who had recovered from COVID-19.

This clone was found a few times. The chain employs TRBV5-1 and TRBJ1-1; 9 bases line up with TRBD1. The CDR3 is 14 amino acids. From germline, CDR1 is SGHRS and CDR2 YFSETQ. Trimming took 4 bases from V and 4 from J; bases not matched to a gene: 5. CDR3 sequence reads: CASSSGTGPTEAFF. The CDR3 coding sequence is TGCGCCAGCAGCAGTGGGACAGGGCCCACTGAAGCTTTCTTT.

This chain uses TRBV25-1 with TRBJ2-7, with 10 bases identical to TRBD1. CDR3 size: 14 residues. Germline values: CDR1 MGHDK, CDR2 SYGVNS. The V gene end was trimmed by 2 bases and the J gene end by 6 bases; junction bases not matched to a gene: 4. DNA for the CDR3: TGTGCCAGCAGTGAACGGGACAGGGGTAGCGAGCAGTACTTC. It codes for CASSERDRGSEQYF.

The V gene is TRBV27, the J gene TRBJ1-5; tentatively, D is TRBD1 (6 bases). Germline lookup yields CDR1 MNHEY and CDR2 SMNVEV (reference sequence). The CDR3 is 18 amino acids. The ends were cut back, 5 bases at V and 0 bases at J, with 20 bases in the middle. The CDR3 region is CASSAKSRDNYSNQPQHF. CDR3 nucleotides: TGTGCCAGCAGTGCCAAATCCCGGGACAATTATAGCAATCAGCCCCAGCATTTT.

The chain recombines TRBV7-9 with TRBJ1-4; maybe TRBD1 (6 bases). Trimming shortened V by 3 bases and J by 5 bases, and 10 bases separated the two germline ends. This CDR3 comprises 14 residues. From germline, CDR1 is SEHNR and CDR2 FQNEAQ (reference sequence). The CDR3 here is CASSFGGGNEKLFF. DNA of the CDR3: TGTGCCAGCAGCTTTGGCGGGGGCAATGAAAAACTGTTTTTT.

The chain has TRBV3-1 (or the pseudogene TRBV3-2) and TRBJ2-7; 11 bases map to TRBD2. CDR1 is LGHDT and CDR2 is YNNKEL in the germline V gene (reference sequence). With 3 bases clipped from V and 7 bases from J, the junction kept 8 bases outside the gene matches. This CDR3 has 15 amino acids. The CDR3: CASSQSTSGVGEQYF. CDR3 DNA: TGTGCCAGCAGCCAGTCGACTAGCGGGGTGGGTGAGCAGTACTTC.

The J gene is TRBJ2-7, the V gene TRBV10-1; a possible D gene is TRBD1 (6 bases). Looked up from germline, CDR1 is WNHNN and CDR2 is SYGVQD (reference sequence). CDR3 length equals 14 residues. Trimming removed 5 bases at V and 1 base at J, with 12 bases between. CDR3 nucleotide sequence: TGCGCCAGCAGTCCAACAGGGTTATCCTACGAGCAGTACTTC. This gives the protein CASSPTGLSYEQYF.

The genes are TRBV9 and TRBJ2-1; 14 nucleotides agree with TRBD2. Per germline, CDR1 SGDLS and CDR2 YYNGEE. The CDR3 length is 17 residues. V trimming: 4 bases; J trimming: 8 bases; junction bases outside the gene matches: 11. The CDR3 region has the DNA TGTGCCAGCAGCTTTGTAAAGGGACTAGCGGGAGTCGATGAGCAGTTCTTC. Protein product: CASSFVKGLAGVDEQFF.

The chain joins TRBV6-2 or TRBV6-3 to TRBJ2-5, with unresolved D. The CDR3 extends over 15 amino acids. Germline V gene sequence: CDR1 MNHEY, CDR2 SVGEGT. V lost 3 bases, J lost 1 base, and 12 bases lay in between. This chain's CDR3 is CASSYTEQSQETQYF. CDR3 DNA sequence: TGTGCCAGCAGTTATACGGAACAGTCCCAAGAGACCCAGTACTTC.

V gene TRBV5-1 combines with J gene TRBJ1-5; a possible D gene is TRBD1 (6 bases). With 4 bases removed from V and 2 bases from J, the gap between germline ends came to 10 bases. Looked up from germline, CDR1 is SGHRS and CDR2 is YFSETQ. The CDR3 has 14 amino acids. In DNA form, the CDR3 reads TGCGCCAGCAGCCAACAGGGCGGCAATCAGCCCCAGCATTTT. It codes for CASSQQGGNQPQHF.

V and J are TRBV21-1 and TRBJ2-1; the table's D call, TRBD2, was not checked against the DNA. TRBV21-1 is a known pseudogene. The CDR3 contains 16 residues. The CDR3: CASKGSGYAGSNEQFF. DNA of the CDR3: TGTGCCAGCAAGGGTAGCGGCTATGCGGGGTCTAATGAGCAGTTCTTC.

This chain uses TRBV6-2 or TRBV6-3 with TRBJ2-7; 8 bases fit TRBD2. This CDR3 is built from 15 residues. V dropped 6 bases and J dropped 1; count of bases not matched to a gene: 8. Germline V gives CDR1 MNHEY, CDR2 SVGEGT. CDR3 loop: CASSQLAGKSYEQYF. The CDR3 DNA follows: TGTGCCAGCAGCCAGCTAGCGGGCAAGTCCTACGAGCAGTACTTC.

The DNA of the CDR3 is TGTGCCATCCGGAACTCAGGGGGCCGGGGCACCGGGGAGCTGTTTTTT. It codes for CAIRNSGGRGTGELFF. This sequence joins TRBV10-3 and TRBJ2-2, with 8 bases lining up with TRBD1. V trimming: 8 bases; J trimming: 4 bases; junction bases outside the gene matches: 12. The CDR3 is made up of 16 amino acids. CDR1 and CDR2 from the germline V gene are ENHRY and SYGVKD.

The rearrangement uses TRBV7-9 and TRBJ1-6; 11 bases map to TRBD1. The junction had 4 bases not matched to a gene; V was cut back by 5 bases and J by 10 bases. This CDR3 comprises 14 residues. Germline V gene data show CDR1 as SEHNR and CDR2 as FQNEAQ (reference sequence). CDR3 DNA: TGTGCCAGCAGCCAGGGGACAGGGGGATCACCCCTCCACTTT. Its protein product is CASSQGTGGSPLHF. Combining the CDR3 with reference TRBV7-9 and TRBJ1-6 gives the whole variable domain DTGVSQNPRHKITKRGQNVTFRCDPISEHNRLYWYRQTLGQGPEFLTYFQNEAQLEKSRLLSDRFSAERPKGSFSTLEIQRTEQGDSAMYLCASSQGTGGSPLHFGNGTRLTVT.

The rearrangement links TRBV25-1 to TRBJ2-1, with 7 bases fitting TRBD2. CDR3 length: 14 residues. V gave up 7 bases and J gave up 1 base; unmatched junction bases: 4. CDR1 is MGHDK and CDR2 is SYGVNS in the germline V gene. CDR3 amino acids: CASTTSLSYNEQFF. CDR3 coding DNA: TGTGCCAGCACGACTAGCCTATCCTACAATGAGCAGTTCTTC.

The chain has TRBV6-2 or TRBV6-3 and TRBJ2-7; tentatively, D is TRBD2 (7 bases). CDR1 is MNHEY, CDR2 SVGEGT, per germline. Trimming shortened V by 7 bases and J by 3 bases, and 19 bases separated the two germline ends. The CDR3 runs to 15 residues. The CDR3 bases are TGTGCCAGCAACCCCGGTAAGGGGGGGTACTACGAGCAGTACTTC. Translated, it gives CASNPGKGGYYEQYF.

The chain has TRBV5-1 and TRBJ2-5; 11 nucleotides agree with TRBD1. This CDR3 is 18 amino acids long. V shed 3 bases, J shed 4 bases, and the junction held 14 bases outside the gene matches. Germline V gene sequence: CDR1 SGHRS, CDR2 YFSETQ. This CDR3 is CASSSLGGTGGPGETQYF. CDR3 in DNA: TGCGCCAGCAGCTCCTTGGGTGGGACAGGGGGGCCCGGAGAGACCCAGTACTTC.

This chain joins TRBV7-2 and TRBJ2-5; 7 bases map to TRBD1. The CDR3 is 15 residues long. The ends lost 5 bases at V and 5 bases at J; junction bases unmatched: 11. CDR1 SGHTA and CDR2 FQGNSA come from the germline V gene. The CDR3 here is CASSQGQPSRETQYF. The CDR3 coding sequence is TGTGCCAGCAGCCAGGGACAGCCCTCTCGGGAGACCCAGTACTTC. Using reference TRBV7-2 and TRBJ2-5 for the parts outside the CDR3, the full variable domain is GAGVSQSPSNKVTEKGKDVELRCDPISGHTALYWYRQSLGQGLEFLIYFQGNSAPDKSGLPSDRFSAERTGGSVSTLTIQRTQQEDSAVYLCASSQGQPSRETQYFGPGTRLLVL.

This clone has just one count. This chain connects TRBV7-8 to TRBJ2-1; 14 positions match TRBD2. Trimming removed 6 bases from V and 8 bases from J; junction bases left unmatched: 9. Germline V gene sequence: CDR1 SGHVS, CDR2 FQNEAQ. The CDR3 has 16 amino acids. CDR3 coding DNA: TGTGCCAGCAGTCAACCCGGGACTAGCGGGAGTGATGAGCAGTTCTTC. Encoded protein: CASSQPGTSGSDEQFF. Full variable domain (missing parts from reference TRBV7-8 and TRBJ2-1): GAGVSQSPRYKVAKRGQDVALRCDPISGHVSLFWYQQALGQGPEFLTYFQNEAQLDKSGLPSDRFFAERPEGSVSTLKIQRTQQEDSAVYLCASSQPGTSGSDEQFFGPGTRLTVL.

The chain recombines TRBV27 with TRBJ1-2; 11 bases agree with TRBD1. CDR1 and CDR2 from the germline V gene are MNHEY and SMNVEV (reference sequence). The V and J ends lost 6 bases and 1 base, in that order; junction bases with no gene match: 10. This CDR3 has 17 residues. CDR3 nucleotides: TGTGCCAGCAGCTATGGGACAGGGGGACGCATTAACTATGGCTACACCTTC. It encodes CASSYGTGGRINYGYTF.

The chain combines TRBV28 with TRBJ2-5; D is unresolved. Germline V gene sequence: CDR1 MDHEN, CDR2 SYDVKM. V was trimmed by 7 bases and J by 1 base, leaving 10 bases between them. The CDR3 sequence is 13 residues long. CDR3 amino acids: CASTLTGQETQYF. DNA for the CDR3: TGTGCCAGCACGCTCACGGGCCAAGAGACCCAGTACTTC. Together with reference TRBV28 and TRBJ2-5, the CDR3 gives the full variable domain: DVKVTQSSRYLVKRTGEKVFLECVQDMDHENMFWYRQDPGLGLRLIYFSYDVKMKEKGDIPEGYSVSREKKERFSLILESASTNQTSMYLCASTLTGQETQYFGPGTRLLVL.

The CDR3 loop is CASTRSQNTEAFF. CDR3 sequence (DNA): TGTGCCAGTACGAGGAGCCAGAACACTGAAGCTTTCTTT. J is TRBJ1-1 and V is TRBV19; D remains ambiguous. The CDR3 extends over 13 amino acids. V gave up 7 bases and J gave up 1 base, with 10 bases separating them. Germline assignment: CDR1 LNHDA and CDR2 SQIVND (reference sequence).

The gene calls are TRBV27 and TRBJ1-4; 9 bases match TRBD1. V dropped 3 bases and J dropped 5; count of bases not matched to a gene: 7. The germline gives CDR1 MNHEY, CDR2 SMNVEV (reference sequence). The CDR3 runs 16 residues. DNA of the CDR3: TGTGCCAGCAGTTTCATAACCGGGACAGGGAATGAAAAACTGTTTTTT. It encodes CASSFITGTGNEKLFF.

Here the CDR3 DNA reads TGTGCCAGCAGTCGTCCCCCAGGGTCCCCGGACACTGAAGCTTTCTTT. Protein sequence: CASSRPPGSPDTEAFF. This chain links TRBV7-9 with TRBJ1-1; tentatively, D is TRBD1 (5 bases). Deletions cut 6 bases from V and 3 bases from J, with 20 bases between. Looked up from germline, CDR1 is SEHNR and CDR2 is FQNEAQ (reference sequence). CDR3 size: 16 residues.

J is TRBJ2-1 and V is TRBV6-1; perhaps TRBD1 as D (6 bases). CDR1 MNHNS and CDR2 SASEGT come from the germline V gene. V was cut by 3 bases and J by 1 base, with 16 bases left in between. The CDR3 is 17 residues long. This CDR3 is CASSESQGKGSYNEQFF. The CDR3 coding sequence is TGTGCCAGCAGTGAGTCCCAGGGGAAGGGATCCTACAATGAGCAGTTCTTC.

The chain employs TRBV4-1 and TRBJ1-2; 8 nucleotides align to TRBD1. This CDR3 is built from 13 residues. The germline gives CDR1 MGHRA, CDR2 YSYEKL. Trimming removed 2 bases from V and 4 bases from J; junction bases left unmatched: 0. CDR3: CASSQQGAYGYTF. In DNA form, the CDR3 reads TGCGCCAGCAGCCAACAGGGGGCCTATGGCTACACCTTC.

This chain connects TRBV7-2 to TRBJ1-1; no firm D call. In germline, CDR1 is SGHTA, CDR2 FQGNSA. CDR3 length: 13 amino acids. The V end was cut by 4 bases, the J end by 3 bases, with 9 bases between. The CDR3: CASSSLADTEAFF. CDR3 in DNA: TGTGCCAGCAGCTCCCTGGCTGACACTGAAGCTTTCTTT.

This chain uses TRBV5-4 with TRBJ2-7; 8 nucleotides align to TRBD2. Germline CDR1 and CDR2: SGHNT and YYREEE (reference sequence). This CDR3 has 16 amino acids. With V trimmed by 3 bases and J by 6 bases, 14 bases remained unmatched. CDR3 nucleotides: TGTGCCAGCAGCTCGGCGGGGGGCCAGTCAAGGGTCGAGCAGTACTTC. Translated: CASSSAGGQSRVEQYF.

V usage is TRBV12-3 or TRBV12-4 and J usage is TRBJ2-7; D is perhaps TRBD2 (6 bases). Trimming shortened V by 5 bases and J by 6 bases, and 14 bases separated the two germline ends. The CDR3 spans 13 residues. This CDR3 is CASSVGLPVEQYF. The CDR3 DNA reads as TGTGCCAGCAGTGTGGGACTGCCAGTCGAGCAGTACTTC.

The V call is TRBV19, the J call TRBJ1-3; D not certain. Germline V gene sequence: CDR1 LNHDA, CDR2 SQIVND (reference sequence). The CDR3 covers 16 residues. Trimming removed 5 bases at V and 0 bases at J, with 14 bases between. The CDR3 spells CASSSRLSSSGNTIYF. The CDR3 bases are TGTGCCAGTAGTTCCCGACTTTCTAGCTCTGGAAACACCATATATTTT.